The 22 T cell receptor beta chains below come from one sample, sequenced in a study of T-cell memory formation after mild COVID-19. TCRdb re-analysed the 5' RACE reads in MiXCR, keeping a single row per CDR3 protein. Altogether around 180,000 distinct CDR3 sequences are present, roughly 17% being singletons, with the ten largest covering just over 2%. The material sequenced was PBMCs or a T cell subset sorted from them (not recorded which). Every receptor here comes from an adult woman who had mild COVID-19 (a few samples of this study predate the infection). Cell type and time point are not known.

In its sample, this clonotype was seen a few times. This chain joins TRBV29-1 and TRBJ1-1; D unclear. The germline V gene encodes CDR1 SQVTM and CDR2 ANQGSEA. The CDR3 has 11 amino acids. V lost 5 bases to trimming and J lost 7 bases, with 11 bases between them. The CDR3 loop reads CSVRQGLEAFF. In DNA form, the CDR3 reads TGCAGCGTTCGACAAGGGCTTGAAGCTTTCTTT.

This rearrangement joins TRBV7-6 to TRBJ2-7; 10 bases align to TRBD1. The CDR3 is made up of 15 amino acids. Per the germline V gene, CDR1 is SGHVS and CDR2 is FNYEAQ. With 2 bases clipped from V and 6 bases from J, the junction kept 7 bases outside the gene matches. The CDR3 protein is CASSLSGTGVGEQYF. CDR3 in DNA: TGTGCCAGCAGCTTAAGTGGGACAGGGGTTGGCGAGCAGTACTTC. Variable domain in full (rest from reference TRBV7-6 and TRBJ2-7): GAGVSQSPRYKVTKRGQDVALRCDPISGHVSLYWYRQALGQGPEFLTYFNYEAQQDKSGLPNDRFSAERPEGSISTLTIQRTEQRDSAMYRCASSLSGTGVGEQYFGPGTRLTVT.

The chain recombines TRBV20-1 with TRBJ2-7, with D tentatively TRBD1 (6 bases). The germline gives CDR1 DFQATT, CDR2 SNEGSKA (reference sequence). Trimming left V 7 bases short and J 0 bases short, with 19 bases between. The CDR3 totals 15 residues. CDR3 DNA: TGCAGTGTAACAACCGGGACACCAGACTCCTACGAGCAGTACTTC. Translated: CSVTTGTPDSYEQYF.

The chain carries TRBV24-1 and TRBJ2-1; D is perhaps TRBD1 (8 bases). The CDR3 contains 16 residues. V lost 5 bases and J lost 6, with 19 bases in between. Germline V gene lookup returns CDR1 KGHDR and CDR2 SFDVKD. DNA for the CDR3: TGTGCCACCAGTGGTCTCGGGGGGACAGGTATCAATGAGCAGTTCTTC. Amino acid sequence: CATSGLGGTGINEQFF.

This chain links TRBV2 with TRBJ2-1; 8 bases align to TRBD2. V dropped 9 bases and J dropped 8; count of bases not matched to a gene: 12. The CDR3 is made up of 14 amino acids. The germline CDR1 and CDR2 sequences are SNHLY and FYNNEI. In DNA, the CDR3 is TGTGCCAGTCACTGGCGGGGGGCGGCTTATGAGCAGTTCTTC. This sequence encodes CASHWRGAAYEQFF. The variable domain in full, completed from reference TRBV2 and TRBJ2-1, reads EPEVTQTPSHQVTQMGQEVILRCVPISNHLYFYWYRQILGQKVEFLVSFYNNEISEKSEIFDDQFSVERPDGSNFTLKIRSTKLEDSAMYFCASHWRGAAYEQFFGPGTRLTVL.

CDR3 sequence reads: CASSLRTGGTDTQYF. The CDR3 DNA reads TGCGCCAGCAGCTTGAGGACAGGGGGCACAGATACGCAGTATTTT. The V call is TRBV5-1, the J call TRBJ2-3; 9 bases map to TRBD1. Germline assignment: CDR1 SGHRS and CDR2 YFSETQ. The V and J ends lost 1 base and 1 base, in that order; junction bases with no gene match: 1. The CDR3 totals 15 residues.

V usage is TRBV7-2 and J usage is TRBJ1-2; D may be TRBD1 (5 bases). Looked up from germline, CDR1 is SGHTA and CDR2 is FQGNSA. CDR3 length: 10 amino acids. V was cut by 8 bases and J by 8 bases, with 9 bases left in between. For the CDR3, the DNA is TGTGCCAGCTTAGGGACCGGCTACACCTTC. This encodes CASLGTGYTF.

This clonotype turned up a few times. This chain joins TRBV12-3 or TRBV12-4 and TRBJ2-3; no firm D call. The CDR3 is 15 amino acids. V was cut by 2 bases and J by 2 bases, with 11 bases left in between. The CDR3 DNA is TGTGCCAGCAGTTTACATAGGATCATCACAGATACGCAGTATTTT. As protein: CASSLHRIITDTQYF.

This clonotype has at least ten counts. The rearrangement joins TRBV24-1 to TRBJ2-3, with D possibly called TRBD1 or TRBD2 (5 bases each). V was clipped by 9 bases and J by 2 bases, with 11 bases between them. Germline V lookup: CDR1 KGHDR, CDR2 SFDVKD. The CDR3 spans 13 residues. As DNA, the CDR3 is TGTGCCACCGGGGACGACTTCACAGATACGCAGTATTTT. It is translated as CATGDDFTDTQYF.

This clonotype was seen just once. V is TRBV2 and J is TRBJ2-2; TRBD1 aligns across 7 bases. The CDR3 has 13 amino acids. Germline assignment: CDR1 SNHLY and CDR2 FYNNEI. After removal of 6 bases from V and 4 bases from J, the junction contained 2 bases not matched to a gene. The CDR3 is CASRDRPTGELFF. The CDR3 coding sequence is TGTGCCAGCAGGGACAGGCCCACCGGGGAGCTGTTTTTT.

The chain links TRBV7-2 to TRBJ1-6; 8 bases agree with TRBD1. The CDR3 runs to 14 residues. The ends lost 6 bases at V and 10 bases at J; junction bases unmatched: 8. Germline CDR1 is SGHTA and CDR2 is FQGNSA. The CDR3 spells CASRTRTGNSPLHF. CDR3 coding DNA: TGTGCCAGCAGGACCCGGACAGGGAACTCACCCCTCCACTTT.

The chain carries TRBV11-2 and TRBJ2-2, with D perhaps TRBD1 (5 bases). V lost 5 bases, J lost 2 bases, and 18 bases lay in between. This CDR3 comprises 17 residues. Germline lookup yields CDR1 SGHAT and CDR2 FQNNGV. The CDR3 DNA sequence: TGTGCCAGCAGCCCTAGACCCAGGGAAGTCAACACCGGGGAGCTGTTTTTT. Amino acid sequence: CASSPRPREVNTGELFF.

This clonotype was picked up a small number of times. The chain couples TRBV13 to TRBJ1-5; no clear D. CDR1 and CDR2 (germline): PRHDT, FYEKMQ (reference sequence). Trimming left V 5 bases short and J 7 bases short, with 12 bases between. The CDR3 is 13 residues long. CDR3: CASSLTRDQPQHF. CDR3 coding DNA: TGTGCCAGCAGCCTCACACGTGACCAGCCCCAGCATTTT.

This clonotype has a single count. This sequence joins TRBV7-3 and TRBJ2-3; tentatively, D is TRBD2 (6 bases). The germline V and J ends were trimmed by 5 bases and 3 bases, with 12 bases remaining between them. The CDR3 totals 14 residues. CDR1 is SGHTA, CDR2 FQGTGA, per germline. CDR3 in DNA: TGTGCCAGCAGCCTACTAGCTCTAACAGATACGCAGTATTTT. Translating gives CASSLLALTDTQYF.

This clonotype came up a few times. The chain joins TRBV5-5 to TRBJ2-6; D unclear. Germline CDR1 is SGHKS and CDR2 is YYEKEE (reference sequence). This CDR3 comprises 17 residues. With 4 bases removed from V and 0 bases from J, the gap between germline ends came to 14 bases. Written as DNA, the CDR3 is TGTGCCAGCAGCCTGACCCGGGCCGACTCTGGGGCCAACGTCCTGACTTTC. Its protein is CASSLTRADSGANVLTF.

The chain is built from TRBV20-1 and TRBJ2-7; D possibly corresponds to TRBD1 (6 bases). The CDR3 is made up of 11 amino acids. The V and J ends lost 8 bases and 5 bases respectively, with 13 bases between them. Germline lookup yields CDR1 DFQATT and CDR2 SNEGSKA (reference sequence). CDR3 residues: CSPKQGDEQYF. CDR3 nucleotide sequence: TGCAGTCCAAAACAGGGCGACGAGCAGTACTTC.

This clonotype came up a few times. The chain links TRBV27 to TRBJ2-5, with unresolved D. The V gene lost 0 bases and the J gene lost 2 bases, with 10 bases spanning the gap. The CDR3 runs 15 residues. Germline-derived CDR1 and CDR2 are MNHEY and SMNVEV (reference sequence). CDR3 sequence: CASSLSRVGQETQYF. DNA for the CDR3: TGTGCCAGCAGTTTATCCCGAGTGGGTCAAGAGACCCAGTACTTC.

The chain joins TRBV5-1 to TRBJ2-3; 7 nucleotides line up with TRBD1. J gave up 3 bases and V 1 base, and 2 bases lay outside the gene matches. Germline V gene lookup returns CDR1 SGHRS and CDR2 YFSETQ. The CDR3 spans 14 residues. The CDR3 coding sequence is TGCGCCAGCAGCTTGAGGGGGCCGACAGATACGCAGTATTTT. Translated, it gives CASSLRGPTDTQYF.

The chain employs TRBV5-1 and TRBJ1-4; weak D call: TRBD1 (5 bases). This CDR3 has 14 residues. Trimming pared 0 bases from V and 3 bases from J, leaving 6 bases between. The germline CDR1 and CDR2 sequences are SGHRS and YFSETQ. The DNA for the CDR3 is TGCGCCAGCAGCTTGGGACAGCCTAATGAAAAACTGTTTTTT. Its protein is CASSLGQPNEKLFF.

The chain couples TRBV4-3 to TRBJ1-1, with 10 bases matching TRBD1. This CDR3 comprises 16 residues. The trim removed 4 bases at V and 0 bases at J, leaving 5 bases unmatched. Germline lookup yields CDR1 LGHNA and CDR2 YSLEER. CDR3 bases: TGCGCCAGCAGCCGGGACAGGGGATTAATGAACACTGAAGCTTTCTTT. It codes for CASSRDRGLMNTEAFF.

A few counts support this clonotype. Germline and junction disagree at one end, which may indicate a read error. The rearrangement joins TRBV5-1 to TRBJ2-2; 16 nucleotides line up with TRBD2. The CDR3 sequence is 20 residues long. From germline, CDR1 is SGHRS and CDR2 YFSETQ. In DNA form, the CDR3 reads TGCGCCAGCAGCACGCAGACGGGACTAGCGGGAGGGCGGAACTCCGGGGAGCTGTTTTTT. This gives the protein CASSTQTGLAGGRNSGELFF.

This clonotype was observed a handful of times. The CDR3 loop is CASSRGSPFEKLFF. The CDR3, as DNA: TGTGCCAGCAGCCGTGGGTCTCCTTTTGAAAAACTGTTTTTT. The chain uses TRBV5-4 and TRBJ1-4, with unresolved D. CDR1 and CDR2 from the germline V gene are SGHNT and YYREEE (reference sequence). The V gene lost 4 bases and the J gene lost 7 bases, with 14 bases spanning the gap. The CDR3 length is 14 residues.